The clone carrying this T cell receptor (beta chain) was observed a handful of times. The target antigen is unknown. Separate cDNA molecules received unique molecular identifiers, which the library attached to them. Methods used by the authors: Ranging from roughly 20,000 to 750,000, TCR counts per sample had a median value of 95,638. TCRdb re-called the reads through MiXCR, storing one row per CDR3 protein. None of the V and J calls come from the authors' own analysis; TCRdb made them. The sample records more than 100,000 distinct CDR3 sequences, about 7.7% being singletons. The data stem from a study of human T cells and chemical hapten exposure. In the study overall: The study traced per-sample TCR yield variation mainly to small differences in pooled library volumes.

This CDR3 comprises 14 residues. Per the germline V gene, CDR1 is KGHSH and CDR2 is LQKENI. Trimming removed 5 bases at V and 4 bases at J, with 13 bases between. Extraction of total RNA was performed on unfractionated whole blood. Study-level results: The number of TCRs above 1 in 1000 frequency did not change after DPC sensitization.

Specimen: whole blood. The clonotype was recovered from a human donor in good health. Some clones in this sample may be carry-over from other donors' samples. This chain links TRBV18 with TRBJ2-3, with D unclear. CDR3 in amino acids: CASSTQAGPDTQYF. CDR3 DNA sequence: TGTGCCAGCTCAACTCAAGCAGGCCCAGATACGCAGTATTTT.